The source of this T cell receptor (beta chain) is a study of cytomegalovirus exposure and HLA in healthy donors. Broader study findings: The study listed some 160 cytomegalovirus-associated TCR beta chains.

The PCR was carried out with 60 Vbeta primers and 13 Jbeta primers. The repertoire was sequenced with immunoSEQ multiplex PCR; TCRdb's copy has only in-frame clones and lacks some. The table counts about 33,000 clones; approximately 4% lies in the top ten. To note about this clone: Its antigen is not identified.

The TCR originated in a man aged 35 to 55 in good health and CMV-seronegative. Sequencing was performed on PBMCs.

This CDR3 reads CASSRLGISGVNTGELFF. CDR3 coding DNA: TGTGCCAGCAGCCGTCTCGGGATTAGCGGGGTGAACACCGGGGAGCTGTTTTTT. The V gene is TRBV5-4, the J gene TRBJ2-2; 8 nucleotides match TRBD2. CDR3 length equals 18 residues. The junction had 12 bases not matched to a gene; V was cut back by 4 bases and J by 1 base. The germline V gene encodes CDR1 SGHNT and CDR2 YYREEE (reference sequence). Full variable domain (outside the CDR3, taken from reference TRBV5-4 and TRBJ2-2): ETGVTQSPTHLIKTRGQQVTLRCSSQSGHNTVSWYQQALGQGPQFIFQYYREEENGRGNFPPRFSGLQFPNYSSELNVNALELDDSALYLCASSRLGISGVNTGELFFGEGSRLTVL.